The rows below give T cell receptor beta chains drawn from one sample of a study of blood T cells in healthy people across ages. Using its own MiXCR run on the 5' RACE reads, TCRdb lists one record per CDR3 protein. In the table there are approximately 820,000 distinct CDR3 sequences, roughly 44% of which are singletons. Specimen: blood. Every receptor here comes from a man aged 55 to 69 in good health. CDR3s include the opening cysteine and the closing phenylalanine or tryptophan. The D gene is left open where the match is weak. A clone size is listed for some rows: how often the clone was seen (once, few, many), or a class if it is expanded.

cdr3_aa cdr3_nt v_call d_call j_call clone_size
CASSQEIRQGSTGELFF TGCGCCAGCAGCCAAGAAATAAGACAGGGGAGCACCGGGGAGCTGTTTTTT TRBV4-3 TRBD1 TRBJ2-2 once
CASNLGWATDTQYF TGTGCCAGCAACTTAGGATGGGCGACAGATACGCAGTATTTT TRBV7-9 . TRBJ2-3 .
CSARDRQTDYEQYF TGCAGTGCTAGAGACCGTCAGACAGACTACGAGCAGTACTTC TRBV20-1 . TRBJ2-7 few
CSATPGWSDTQYF TGCAGCGCGACGCCAGGGTGGTCAGATACGCAGTATTTT TRBV29-1 . TRBJ2-3 few
CSASVASGEETQFF TGCAGTGCTAGCGTCGCTAGCGGGGAAGAGACCCAGTTCTTC TRBV20-1 TRBD2 TRBJ2-1 .
CASSPQRGRLEETQYF TGTGCCAGCAGCCCCCAACGCGGGCGGCTAGAAGAGACCCAGTACTTC TRBV7-2 . TRBJ2-5 few
CASSQDLVSGSQPQHF TGTGCCAGCAGCCAAGATCTGGTATCAGGGTCTCAGCCCCAGCATTTT TRBV14 . TRBJ1-5 few
CASTPMSASGPYNEQFF TGCGCCAGCACCCCAATGTCGGCTAGCGGACCCTACAATGAGCAGTTCTTC TRBV5-1 TRBD2 TRBJ2-1 .
CASNAPGQGPYNEQFF TGTGCCAGCAATGCCCCGGGACAGGGACCCTACAATGAGCAGTTCTTC TRBV12-3/TRBV12-4 TRBD1 TRBJ2-1 .
CASSLLTYNEQYF TGTGCCAGCAGTCTTCTCACCTACAATGAGCAGTACTTC TRBV2 . TRBJ2-7 .
CASSLRGQGEDTQYF TGTGCCAGCAGCTTGCGAGGACAGGGTGAGGATACGCAGTATTTT TRBV7-6 TRBD1 TRBJ2-3 .
CSARVNSGGIQETQYF TGCAGTGCTAGAGTAAATAGCGGGGGGATCCAAGAGACCCAGTACTTC TRBV20-1 TRBD2 TRBJ2-5 .
CASSQDPGGLYEQYF TGCGCCAGCAGCCAAGATCCGGGGGGACTCTACGAGCAGTACTTC TRBV4-3 TRBD2 TRBJ2-7 few
CASSQGRGGTPSADTQYF TGCGCCAGCAGCCAAGGACGAGGAGGGACTCCTAGCGCAGATACGCAGTATTTT TRBV4-1 . TRBJ2-3 .
CASSYGDKDTQYF TGTGCCAGCAGTTACGGGGACAAGGATACGCAGTATTTT TRBV6-5 . TRBJ2-3 .
CASSQGGGRDYTF TGTGCCAGCAGCCAGGGAGGGGGAAGAGACTACACCTTC TRBV7-2 . TRBJ1-2 few
CASIQTGGDGYTF TGTGCCAGCATCCAGACAGGGGGCGACGGCTACACCTTC TRBV5-4 TRBD1 TRBJ1-2 .
CASSLGRVSQIHNEQFF TGCGCCAGCAGCTTGGGTCGTGTCTCCCAAATACACAATGAGCAGTTCTTC TRBV5-1 . TRBJ2-1 .
CASSATREGEGYTF TGTGCCAGCAGCGCCACCCGGGAGGGGGAAGGCTACACCTTC TRBV2 . TRBJ1-2 .
CASSLLNRGGGEQFF TGTGCCAGCAGTTTACTCAACAGGGGGGGCGGGGAGCAGTTCTTC TRBV12-3/TRBV12-4 . TRBJ2-1 few
CASSLYSGVGGYTF TGTGCCAGCAGTTTATATTCCGGGGTTGGTGGCTACACCTTC TRBV28 . TRBJ1-2 few
CASSQGRGPLSYNEQFF TGCGCCAGCAGCCAAGGAAGGGGGCCCCTTTCATACAATGAGCAGTTCTTC TRBV4-3 TRBD1 TRBJ2-1 few
CSTRGDGSYEQYF TGCAGTACTAGAGGGGACGGCTCCTACGAGCAGTACTTC TRBV20-1 . TRBJ2-7 .
CASSYRTGHPYEQYF TGTGCCAGCAGTTATAGGACAGGCCACCCCTACGAGCAGTACTTC TRBV6-6 TRBD1 TRBJ2-7 .
CASSPTIQPQETQYF TGTGCCAGCAGCCCAACCATCCAACCCCAAGAGACCCAGTACTTC TRBV11-2 . TRBJ2-5 .
CASSFNWRANYGYTF TGCGCCAGCAGCTTTAACTGGAGAGCTAACTATGGCTACACCTTC TRBV5-1 . TRBJ1-2 few
CASTSGAVNYNEQFF TGTGCCAGCACCTCGGGGGCTGTTAACTACAATGAGCAGTTCTTC TRBV3-1 . TRBJ2-1 .
CASFGRRLMNTEAFF TGTGCCAGCTTCGGCAGGCGCCTTATGAACACTGAAGCTTTCTTT TRBV21-1 . TRBJ1-1 few